This TCR beta chain was observed in a study of regulatory T cells in long-lasting Graves disease. As to time point: newly diagnosed GD, antithyroid drugs for less than 3 months. TCR sequences were obtained from RNA taken from PBMCs. Note on this clonotype: Its specificity is unknown.

V lost 1 base and J lost 1, with 6 bases in between. There are 13 residues in the CDR3. CDR1 is DFQATT, CDR2 SNEGSKA, per germline (reference sequence). Researchers made TCR beta libraries by using iRepertoire HTBI primers and running Arm-PCR on CDR3 regions. TCRdb itself ran the multiplex PCR reads through MiXCR, one entry per CDR3 protein. The data show some 560,000 distinct CDR3 sequences, with about 16% seen just once and around a quarter held by the top ten. Study-wide results and limits: It was peripheral blood alone, not thyroid tissue, that was studied.

This sample was also put to use in a study of T cells in Graves' hyperthyroidism and ophthalmopathy. That source adds: Graves' hyperthyroidism is called stable when ophthalmopathy does not progress within 18 months. Blood also held most thyroid clonotypes expanded beyond 0.001.

This material consisted of peripheral blood mononuclear cells (PBMCs), taken at new diagnosis, from a patient treated with antithyroid drugs. The V and J genes are TRBV20-1 and TRBJ2-3, with unresolved D. The clonotype was recovered from a woman aged 40-65 years with Graves disease. CDR3 amino acids: CSARASGTDTQYF. DNA for the CDR3: TGCAGTGCTAGAGCTTCAGGCACAGATACGCAGTATTTT.